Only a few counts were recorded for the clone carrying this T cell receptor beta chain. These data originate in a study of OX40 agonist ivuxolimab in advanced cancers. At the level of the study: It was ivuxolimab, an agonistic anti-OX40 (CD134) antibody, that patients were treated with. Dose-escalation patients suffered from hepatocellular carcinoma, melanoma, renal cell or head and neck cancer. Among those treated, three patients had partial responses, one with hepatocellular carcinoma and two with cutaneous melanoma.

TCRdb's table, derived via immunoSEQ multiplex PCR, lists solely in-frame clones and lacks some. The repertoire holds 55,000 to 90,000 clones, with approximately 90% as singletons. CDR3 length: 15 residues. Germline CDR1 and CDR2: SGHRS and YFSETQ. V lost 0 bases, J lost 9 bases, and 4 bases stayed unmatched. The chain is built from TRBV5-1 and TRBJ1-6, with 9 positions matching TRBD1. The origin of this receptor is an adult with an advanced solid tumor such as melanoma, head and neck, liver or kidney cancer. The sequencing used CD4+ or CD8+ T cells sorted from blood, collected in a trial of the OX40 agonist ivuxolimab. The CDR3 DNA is TGCGCCAGCAGCTTGGGAGGGACAGGGCGTTCACCCCTCCACTTT. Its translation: CASSLGGTGRSPLHF. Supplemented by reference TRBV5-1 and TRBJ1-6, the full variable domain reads KAGVTQTPRYLIKTRGQQVTLSCSPISGHRSVSWYQQTPGQGLQFLFEYFSETQRNKGNFPGRFSGRQFSNSRSEMNVSTLELGDSALYLCASSLGGTGRSPLHFGNGTRLTVT.